The 27 T cell receptor beta chains below were found in one sample sequenced in a study of T cell responses to AZD1222 COVID-19 vaccine. Data came from immunoSEQ multiplex PCR; TCRdb stores just in-frame clones and leaves some out. The sample holds 200,000 to 250,000 clones, 94% seen once. The input for sequencing was peripheral blood, taken 28 days after the second dose of the MenACWY control vaccine. These receptor sequences come from an adult who received the MenACWY meningococcal vaccine as a control.

This chain joins TRBV6-5 and TRBJ1-6, with TRBD1 as a possible D gene (5 bases). The V end lost 7 bases, the J end lost 7 bases, and 14 bases lay between the germline ends. Germline V lookup: CDR1 MNHEY, CDR2 SVGAGI. This CDR3 is built from 14 residues. In DNA, the CDR3 is TGTGCCAGCACCCTGGGACGGGGAAATTCACCCCTCCACTTT. Its protein is CASTLGRGNSPLHF.

DNA of the CDR3: TGTGCCAGCAGGGAGCAGGAGGGTGTAAGCGAGCAGTACTTC. Its translation is CASREQEGVSEQYF. The chain combines TRBV6-5 with TRBJ2-7; D might be TRBD2 (6 bases). V was cut by 6 bases and J by 6 bases, with 18 bases left in between. The CDR3 has 14 amino acids. Germline assignment: CDR1 MNHEY and CDR2 SVGAGI.

The chain carries TRBV9 and TRBJ2-3, with D perhaps TRBD2 (7 bases). V was cut by 5 bases and J by 2 bases, with 15 bases left in between. The CDR3 runs to 15 residues. The germline CDR1 and CDR2 sequences are SGDLS and YYNGEE. CDR3 in amino acids: CASSADAGATDTQYF. In DNA, the CDR3 is TGTGCCAGCAGTGCCGACGCGGGGGCCACAGATACGCAGTATTTT.

V and J are TRBV28 and TRBJ2-7; D remains unclear. V lost 2 bases to trimming and J lost 4 bases, with 6 bases between them. Germline CDR1 reads MDHEN; CDR2 reads SYDVKM. The CDR3 spans 12 residues. The CDR3 is CASSLGEYEQYF. CDR3 in DNA: TGTGCCAGCAGTTTAGGCGAATACGAGCAGTACTTC.

This sequence joins TRBV13 and TRBJ2-7; D gene ambiguous. Germline CDR1 reads PRHDT; CDR2 reads FYEKMQ (reference sequence). The CDR3 is made up of 14 amino acids. V lost 3 bases and J lost 3, with 12 bases in between. The chain's CDR3 is CASSFQGSNYEQYF. The CDR3, as DNA: TGTGCCAGCAGCTTTCAAGGGTCCAACTACGAGCAGTACTTC.

The CDR3 sequence is CASSRTSLTDTQYF. CDR3 sequence (DNA): TGTGCCAGCAGTAGGACTAGCCTCACAGATACGCAGTATTTT. J is TRBJ2-3 and V is TRBV27; TRBD2 matches at 8 bases. The germline CDR1 and CDR2 sequences are MNHEY and SMNVEV (reference sequence). J gave up 2 bases and V 5 bases, and 3 bases lay outside the gene matches. The CDR3 is 14 residues long.

This clone occurred once. The rearrangement uses TRBV20-1 and TRBJ2-7, with D uncertain. Trimming removed 3 bases at V and 0 bases at J, with 12 bases between. CDR1 and CDR2 (germline): DFQATT, SNEGSKA (reference sequence). The CDR3 runs to 14 residues. DNA for the CDR3: TGCAGTGCTAGTGGAGCGTCGAGCTCCTACGAGCAGTACTTC. Translating it yields CSASGASSSYEQYF.

In this sample, this clone turned up once. The J gene is TRBJ2-3, the V gene TRBV5-6, with D possibly TRBD1 on 5 matching bases. In germline, CDR1 is SGHDT, CDR2 YYEEEE. The CDR3 is 13 amino acids. V lost 4 bases and J lost 2, with 8 bases in between. The CDR3 region is CASSGANTDTQYF. CDR3 coding DNA: TGTGCCAGCAGCGGGGCGAACACAGATACGCAGTATTTT.

This chain uses TRBV11-3 with TRBJ2-1, with 10 bases aligning to TRBD2. The CDR3 consists of 14 residues. Germline V lookup: CDR1 SGHNT, CDR2 YENEEA. J was trimmed by 3 bases and V by 4 bases; bases with no gene match: 0. CDR3 loop: CASSSSGSYNEQFF. The CDR3 bases are TGTGCCAGCAGCTCTAGCGGGAGCTACAATGAGCAGTTCTTC.

The DNA of the CDR3 is TGTGCCTGGAGCGAGGGACAGGGGGCCTACGAGCAGTACTTC. Its protein product is CAWSEGQGAYEQYF. The V and J genes are TRBV30 and TRBJ2-7; 11 positions agree with TRBD1. CDR1 is GTSNPN and CDR2 is SVGIG in the germline V gene (reference sequence). V lost 3 bases to trimming and J lost 2 bases; unmatched junction nucleotides: 3. The CDR3 has 14 residues.

The CDR3 DNA follows: TGTGCCAGCAGCCCAGGACAGGGGGCTACTAACACTGAAGCTTTCTTT. The encoded protein is CASSPGQGATNTEAFF. The chain employs TRBV11-3 and TRBJ1-1, with 11 bases that match TRBD1. Germline CDR1 SGHNT, CDR2 YENEEA. The V gene end was trimmed by 5 bases and the J gene end by 2 bases; junction bases not matched to a gene: 7. The CDR3 contains 16 residues.

The genes are TRBV7-9 and TRBJ1-4, with D unclear. The V gene's germline CDR1 is SEHNR and CDR2 FQNEAQ (reference sequence). The CDR3 sequence is 13 residues long. Trimming took 1 base from V and 4 from J, leaving 4 bases between them. For the CDR3, the DNA is TGTGCCAGCAGCTTAGTTGGTAATGAAAAACTGTTTTTT. This gives the protein CASSLVGNEKLFF.

The gene calls are TRBV27 and TRBJ2-3; D is unresolved. The CDR3 is 14 residues long. V dropped 4 bases and J dropped 4 bases, with 12 bases sitting between them. Per the germline V gene, CDR1 is MNHEY and CDR2 is SMNVEV (reference sequence). This CDR3 reads CASSSPPAPDTQYF. As DNA, the CDR3 is TGTGCCAGCAGTTCCCCCCCAGCCCCAGATACGCAGTATTTT.

The rearrangement links TRBV7-2 to TRBJ1-1; D is uncertain. Trimming removed 5 bases from V and 1 base from J, with 2 bases in between. Germline assignment: CDR1 SGHTA and CDR2 FQGNSA. The CDR3 consists of 11 residues. DNA of the CDR3: TGTGCCAGCAGCGAGAACACTGAAGCTTTCTTT. Amino acids: CASSENTEAFF.

The gene calls are TRBV6-5 and TRBJ2-1; D might be TRBD2 (6 bases). Germline-derived CDR1 and CDR2 are MNHEY and SVGAGI. The CDR3 has 14 residues. Trimming took 5 bases from V and 8 from J, leaving 16 bases between them. CDR3: CASSLGTPNYEQFF. DNA for the CDR3: TGTGCCAGCAGTCTCGGGACTCCGAACTATGAGCAGTTCTTC.

The rearrangement links TRBV5-1 to TRBJ2-2; D remains ambiguous. The CDR3 contains 14 residues. CDR1 and CDR2 from the germline V gene are SGHRS and YFSETQ. V lost 4 bases to trimming and J lost 4 bases, with 11 bases between them. The CDR3 here is CASSRQGSTGELFF. Here the CDR3 DNA reads TGCGCCAGCAGCCGGCAAGGGTCCACCGGGGAGCTGTTTTTT.

The rearrangement joins TRBV7-8 to TRBJ1-5; 8 nucleotides match TRBD1. Looked up from germline, CDR1 is SGHVS and CDR2 is FQNEAQ. The CDR3 spans 16 residues. Unmatched junction bases numbered 9, after V lost 3 bases and J lost 5 bases. CDR3 region: CASSLNAGGRDQPQHF. The CDR3 DNA is TGTGCCAGCAGCTTGAACGCAGGGGGCAGGGATCAGCCCCAGCATTTT.

The chain uses TRBV25-1 and TRBJ1-1; D is uncertain. From germline, CDR1 is MGHDK and CDR2 SYGVNS. The V end was cut by 0 bases, the J end by 5 bases, with 10 bases between. This CDR3 is 14 amino acids long. The CDR3 coding sequence is TGTGCCAGCAGTGAATATACAGAGCAGACTGAAGCTTTCTTT. Protein sequence: CASSEYTEQTEAFF.

This chain joins TRBV19 and TRBJ2-1; perhaps TRBD2 as D (5 bases). Looked up from germline, CDR1 is LNHDA and CDR2 is SQIVND (reference sequence). V lost 6 bases and J 8 bases, leaving 17 bases between the germline ends. The CDR3 is 14 residues long. CDR3 in amino acids: CASRPDSSTDEQFF. CDR3 nucleotides: TGTGCCAGTAGGCCGGACTCGAGTACGGATGAGCAGTTCTTC.

The chain couples TRBV4-2 to TRBJ2-7; the D gene is possibly TRBD2 (6 bases). From germline, CDR1 is LGHNA and CDR2 YNFKEQ. Trimming stripped 0 bases from V and 2 bases from J, with 17 bases between. The CDR3 covers 17 residues. The CDR3 sequence: CASSQDQGSGTTYEQYF. The CDR3 DNA reads as TGTGCCAGCAGCCAAGATCAGGGTAGCGGTACGACCTACGAGCAGTACTTC.

V gene TRBV27 combines with J gene TRBJ2-2; 9 nucleotides match TRBD2. This CDR3 region has 16 residues. Trimming cost V 4 bases and J 3 bases; bases outside gene matches: 6. Germline V gives CDR1 MNHEY, CDR2 SMNVEV (reference sequence). This CDR3 reads CASSSQRGVYTGELFF. The CDR3 nucleotides are TGTGCCAGCAGTTCTCAGCGGGGGGTCTACACCGGGGAGCTGTTTTTT.

The chain recombines TRBV28 with TRBJ2-7; 7 bases are a match to TRBD1. V was clipped by 7 bases and J by 3 bases; unmatched bases: 15. The germline V gene encodes CDR1 MDHEN and CDR2 SYDVKM. This CDR3 spans 16 amino acids. The CDR3 loop reads CASTQPMYRGDYEQYF. The CDR3 DNA reads as TGTGCCAGCACCCAGCCGATGTACAGGGGAGACTACGAGCAGTACTTC.

This clone appeared once. V and J are TRBV9 and TRBJ1-3; D not resolved. The V end was cut by 0 bases, the J end by 2 bases, with 6 bases between. Germline lookup yields CDR1 SGDLS and CDR2 YYNGEE. This CDR3 is built from 14 residues. CDR3 protein: CASSVEWTGNTIYF. The CDR3, as DNA: TGTGCCAGCAGCGTAGAGTGGACTGGAAACACCATATATTTT.

This clone was seen just once. The chain uses TRBV6-1 and TRBJ1-5; the D gene is possibly TRBD1 (5 bases). The length of the CDR3 is 15 residues. V lost 3 bases and J 2 bases, leaving 11 bases between the germline ends. The germline CDR1 and CDR2 sequences are MNHNS and SASEGT. As DNA, the CDR3 is TGTGCCAGCAGTGAGGGGGGAACCGGCAATCAGCCCCAGCATTTT. Amino acid sequence: CASSEGGTGNQPQHF.

V usage is TRBV30 and J usage is TRBJ1-6; 11 positions agree with TRBD1. Germline CDR1 and CDR2: GTSNPN and SVGIG (reference sequence). Trimming at V came to 2 bases and at J to 1 base, leaving 1 base not matched to a gene. CDR3 size: 16 residues. The CDR3: CAWSRDRGSYNSPLHF. The DNA of the CDR3 is TGTGCCTGGAGTAGGGACAGGGGGTCCTATAATTCACCCCTCCACTTT.

V and J are TRBV12-3 or TRBV12-4 and TRBJ1-5; D possibly corresponds to TRBD1 (5 bases). This CDR3 comprises 11 residues. V shed 3 bases and J shed 11 bases, with 8 bases lying between them. The CDR3 nucleotides are TGTGCCAGCAGTTTGTCGGGGGCCCAGCATTTT. Residues: CASSLSGAQHF.

This clone was seen a handful of times. The chain carries TRBV6-1 and TRBJ2-3; 10 positions match TRBD2. The CDR3 contains 15 residues. Germline V lookup: CDR1 MNHNS, CDR2 SASEGT. After removal of 2 bases from V and 6 bases from J, the junction contained 5 bases not matched to a gene. The CDR3 sequence is CASSERAGGADTQYF. CDR3 DNA: TGTGCCAGCAGTGAAAGAGCGGGGGGGGCGGATACGCAGTATTTT.